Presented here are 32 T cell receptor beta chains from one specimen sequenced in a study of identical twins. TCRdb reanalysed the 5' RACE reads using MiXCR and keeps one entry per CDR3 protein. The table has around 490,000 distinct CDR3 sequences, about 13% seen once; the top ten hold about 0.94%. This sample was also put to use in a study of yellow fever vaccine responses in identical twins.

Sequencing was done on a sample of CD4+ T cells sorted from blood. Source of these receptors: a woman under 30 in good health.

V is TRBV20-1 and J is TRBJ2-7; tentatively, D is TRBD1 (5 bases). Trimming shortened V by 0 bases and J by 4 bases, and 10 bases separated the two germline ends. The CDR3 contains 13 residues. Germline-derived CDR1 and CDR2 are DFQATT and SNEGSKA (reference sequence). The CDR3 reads CSARDPGRYEQYF. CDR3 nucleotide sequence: TGCAGTGCTAGAGATCCAGGGCGGTACGAGCAGTACTTC.

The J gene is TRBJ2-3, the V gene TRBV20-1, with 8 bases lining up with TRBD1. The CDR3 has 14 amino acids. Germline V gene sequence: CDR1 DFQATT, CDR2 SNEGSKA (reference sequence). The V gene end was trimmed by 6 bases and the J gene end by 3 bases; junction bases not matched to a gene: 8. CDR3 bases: TGCAGTGCACACCACAGGGGGTCAACAGATACGCAGTATTTT. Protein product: CSAHHRGSTDTQYF.

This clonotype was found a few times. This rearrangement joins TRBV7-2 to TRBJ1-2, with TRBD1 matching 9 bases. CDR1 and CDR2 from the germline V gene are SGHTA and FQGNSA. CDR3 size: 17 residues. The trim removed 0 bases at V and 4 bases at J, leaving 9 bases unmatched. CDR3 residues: CASSLALPGQGGYGYTF. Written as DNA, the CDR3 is TGTGCCAGCAGCTTAGCTCTTCCGGGACAGGGAGGCTATGGCTACACCTTC.

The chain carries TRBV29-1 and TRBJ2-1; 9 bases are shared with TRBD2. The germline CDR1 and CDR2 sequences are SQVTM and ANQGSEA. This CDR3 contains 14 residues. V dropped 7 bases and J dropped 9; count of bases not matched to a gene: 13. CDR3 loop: CSARLAEGWVEQFF. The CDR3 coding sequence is TGCAGCGCCCGACTAGCGGAGGGTTGGGTTGAGCAGTTCTTC.

The CDR3 nucleotides read TGTGCCAGCAGCTCCCGGACAGGGACTAATGAAAAACTGTTTTTT. This sequence encodes CASSSRTGTNEKLFF. This chain uses TRBV7-9 with TRBJ1-4; 8 bases fit TRBD1. Germline V gives CDR1 SEHNR, CDR2 FQNEAQ (reference sequence). With 4 bases clipped from V and 2 bases from J, the junction kept 3 bases outside the gene matches. CDR3 length: 15 residues.

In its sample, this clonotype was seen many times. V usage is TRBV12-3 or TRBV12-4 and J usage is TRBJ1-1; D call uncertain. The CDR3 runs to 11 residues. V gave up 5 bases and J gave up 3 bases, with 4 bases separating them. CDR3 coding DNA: TGTGCCAGCAGTCAGGACACTGAAGCTTTCTTT. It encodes CASSQDTEAFF.

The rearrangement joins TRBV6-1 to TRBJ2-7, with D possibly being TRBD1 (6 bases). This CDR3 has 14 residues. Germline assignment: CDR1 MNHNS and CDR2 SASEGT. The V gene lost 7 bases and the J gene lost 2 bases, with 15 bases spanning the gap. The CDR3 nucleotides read TGTGCCAGCACCGACGGGCCAGGGGCCTACGAGCAGTACTTC. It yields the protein CASTDGPGAYEQYF.

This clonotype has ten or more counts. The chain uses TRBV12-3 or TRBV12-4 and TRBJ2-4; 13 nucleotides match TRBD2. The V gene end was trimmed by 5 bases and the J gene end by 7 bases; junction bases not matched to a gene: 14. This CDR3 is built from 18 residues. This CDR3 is CASSALRTSGSGRNIQYF. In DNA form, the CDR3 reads TGTGCCAGCAGTGCCCTGAGGACTAGCGGGAGCGGTCGGAACATTCAGTACTTC.

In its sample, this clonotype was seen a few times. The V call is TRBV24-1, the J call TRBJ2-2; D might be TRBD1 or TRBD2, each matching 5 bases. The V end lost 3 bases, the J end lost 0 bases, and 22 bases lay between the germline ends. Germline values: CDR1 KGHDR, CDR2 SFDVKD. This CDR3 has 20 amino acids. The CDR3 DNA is TGTGCCACCAGTGATCCTAAACGTTTCCCTGGGACGACGAACACCGGGGAGCTGTTTTTT. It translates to CATSDPKRFPGTTNTGELFF.

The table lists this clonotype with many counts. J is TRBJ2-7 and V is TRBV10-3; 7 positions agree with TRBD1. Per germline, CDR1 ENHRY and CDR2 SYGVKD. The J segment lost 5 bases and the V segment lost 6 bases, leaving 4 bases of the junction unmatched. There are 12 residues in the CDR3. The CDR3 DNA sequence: TGTGCCATCAGAGACAGGGACCACGAGCAGTACTTC. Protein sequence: CAIRDRDHEQYF.

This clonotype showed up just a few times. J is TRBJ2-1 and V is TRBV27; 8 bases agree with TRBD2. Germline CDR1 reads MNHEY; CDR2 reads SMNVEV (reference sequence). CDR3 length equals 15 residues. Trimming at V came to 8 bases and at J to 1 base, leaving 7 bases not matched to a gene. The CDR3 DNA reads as TGTGCCAGCGGGGCGGGAGGTGAGTCCTACAATGAGCAGTTCTTC. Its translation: CASGAGGESYNEQFF.

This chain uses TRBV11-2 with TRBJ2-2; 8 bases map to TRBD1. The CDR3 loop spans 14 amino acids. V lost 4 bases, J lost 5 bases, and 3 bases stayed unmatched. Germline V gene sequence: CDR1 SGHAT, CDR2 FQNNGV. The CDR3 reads CASSWDRTTGELFF. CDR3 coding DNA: TGTGCCAGCAGCTGGGACAGGACAACCGGGGAGCTGTTTTTT.

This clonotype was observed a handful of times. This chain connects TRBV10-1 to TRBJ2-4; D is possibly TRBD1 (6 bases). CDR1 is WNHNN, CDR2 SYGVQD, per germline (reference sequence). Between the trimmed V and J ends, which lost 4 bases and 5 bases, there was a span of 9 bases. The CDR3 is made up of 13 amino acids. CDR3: CASSVSGENIQYF. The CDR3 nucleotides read TGCGCCAGCAGTGTATCAGGGGAAAACATTCAGTACTTC.

CDR3 coding DNA: TGTGCCAGCAGCTTAAATGGCGGGAGGGCCAACACCGGGGAGCTGTTTTTT. As protein: CASSLNGGRANTGELFF. The chain links TRBV7-2 to TRBJ2-2, with 9 bases that match TRBD2. Germline CDR1 SGHTA, CDR2 FQGNSA. The CDR3 loop spans 17 amino acids. The junction had 6 bases not matched to a gene; V was cut back by 2 bases and J by 2 bases.

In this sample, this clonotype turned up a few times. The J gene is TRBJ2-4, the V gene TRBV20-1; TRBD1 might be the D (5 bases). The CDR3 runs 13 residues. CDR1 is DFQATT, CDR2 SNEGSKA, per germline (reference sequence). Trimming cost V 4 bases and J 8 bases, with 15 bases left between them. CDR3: CSAILQGGDIQYF. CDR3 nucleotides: TGCAGTGCTATTCTCCAGGGTGGGGACATTCAGTACTTC.

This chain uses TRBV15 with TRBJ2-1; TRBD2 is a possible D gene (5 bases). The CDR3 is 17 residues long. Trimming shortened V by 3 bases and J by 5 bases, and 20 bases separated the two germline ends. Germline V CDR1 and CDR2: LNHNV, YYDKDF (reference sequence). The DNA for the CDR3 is TGTGCCACCAGCAGGGAAAGCGGCAACCTCCTCCACAATGAGCAGTTCTTC. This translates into CATSRESGNLLHNEQFF.

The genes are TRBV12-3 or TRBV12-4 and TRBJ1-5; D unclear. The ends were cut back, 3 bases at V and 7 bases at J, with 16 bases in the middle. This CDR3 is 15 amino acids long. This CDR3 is CASSLVHSGEQPQHF. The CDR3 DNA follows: TGTGCCAGCAGTTTGGTCCACAGCGGGGAGCAGCCCCAGCATTTT.

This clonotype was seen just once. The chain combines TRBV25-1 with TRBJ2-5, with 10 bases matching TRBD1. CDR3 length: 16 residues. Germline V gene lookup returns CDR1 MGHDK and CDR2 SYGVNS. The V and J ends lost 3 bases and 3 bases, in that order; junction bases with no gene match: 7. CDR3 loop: CASSDSGTGAKETQYF. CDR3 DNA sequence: TGTGCCAGCAGTGACTCCGGGACAGGGGCAAAAGAGACCCAGTACTTC.

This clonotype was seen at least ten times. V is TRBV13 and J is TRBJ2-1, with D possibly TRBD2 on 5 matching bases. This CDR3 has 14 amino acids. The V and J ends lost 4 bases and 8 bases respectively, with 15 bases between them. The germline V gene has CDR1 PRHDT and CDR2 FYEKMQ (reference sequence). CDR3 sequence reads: CASSSKGSLHEQFF. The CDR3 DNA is TGTGCCAGCAGCTCTAAAGGGAGTTTACATGAGCAGTTCTTC.

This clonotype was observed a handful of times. The CDR3 nucleotides read TGCGCCAGCAGCTTGGAACTAGCAGGTACGACAGATACGCAGTATTTT. Translated: CASSLELAGTTDTQYF. The V gene is TRBV5-1, the J gene TRBJ2-3; D is perhaps TRBD2 (6 bases). V lost 0 bases and J lost 3, with 14 bases in between. Germline loops: CDR1 SGHRS, CDR2 YFSETQ. The CDR3 extends over 16 amino acids.

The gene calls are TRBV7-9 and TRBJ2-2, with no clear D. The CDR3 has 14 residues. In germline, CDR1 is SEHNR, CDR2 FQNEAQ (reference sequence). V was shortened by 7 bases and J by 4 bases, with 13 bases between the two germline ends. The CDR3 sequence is CASNSLRSTGELFF. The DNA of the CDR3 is TGTGCCAGCAACTCGTTGCGGAGCACCGGGGAGCTGTTTTTT.

CDR3 coding DNA: TGCGCCAGCAGCCCAAGGGGGTTACAAGAGACCCAGTACTTC. Its translation is CASSPRGLQETQYF. The chain uses TRBV5-1 and TRBJ2-5; TRBD1 is a possible D gene (6 bases). V lost 4 bases to trimming and J lost 2 bases, with 12 bases between them. This CDR3 has 14 amino acids. The germline CDR1 and CDR2 sequences are SGHRS and YFSETQ.

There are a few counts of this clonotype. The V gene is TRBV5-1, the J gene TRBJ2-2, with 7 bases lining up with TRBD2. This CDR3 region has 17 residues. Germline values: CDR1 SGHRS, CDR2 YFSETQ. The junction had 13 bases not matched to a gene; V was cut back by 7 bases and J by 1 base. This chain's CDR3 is CASDLGGTGRNTGELFF. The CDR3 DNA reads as TGCGCCAGCGACCTCGGGGGGACCGGGAGGAACACCGGGGAGCTGTTTTTT.

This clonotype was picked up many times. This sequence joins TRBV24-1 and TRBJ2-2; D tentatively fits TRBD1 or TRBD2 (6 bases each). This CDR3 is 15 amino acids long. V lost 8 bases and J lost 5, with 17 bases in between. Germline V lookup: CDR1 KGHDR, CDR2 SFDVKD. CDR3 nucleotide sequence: TGTGCCACCACTTCGGGGGCAGAGGATACCGGGGAGCTGTTTTTT. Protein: CATTSGAEDTGELFF.

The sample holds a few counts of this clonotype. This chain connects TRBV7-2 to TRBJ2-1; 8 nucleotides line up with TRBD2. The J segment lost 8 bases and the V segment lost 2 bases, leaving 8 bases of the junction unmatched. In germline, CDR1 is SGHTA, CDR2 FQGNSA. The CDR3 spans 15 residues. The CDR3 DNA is TGTGCCAGCAGCTTATTAGGGGGACTAGTCCATGAGCAGTTCTTC. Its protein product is CASSLLGGLVHEQFF. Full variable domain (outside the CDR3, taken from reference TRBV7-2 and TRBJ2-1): GAGVSQSPSNKVTEKGKDVELRCDPISGHTALYWYRQSLGQGLEFLIYFQGNSAPDKSGLPSDRFSAERTGGSVSTLTIQRTQQEDSAVYLCASSLLGGLVHEQFFGPGTRLTVL.

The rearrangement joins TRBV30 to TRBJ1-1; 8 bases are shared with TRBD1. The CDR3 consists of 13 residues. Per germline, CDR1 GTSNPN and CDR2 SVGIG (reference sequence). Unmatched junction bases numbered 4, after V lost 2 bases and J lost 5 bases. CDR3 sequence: CAWSSGGATEAFF. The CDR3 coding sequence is TGTGCCTGGAGTTCAGGGGGCGCGACTGAAGCTTTCTTT. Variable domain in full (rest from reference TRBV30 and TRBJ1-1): SQTIHQWPATLVQPVGSPLSLECTVEGTSNPNLYWYRQAAGRGLQLLFYSVGIGQISSEVPQNLSASRPQDRQFILSSKKLLLSDSGFYLCAWSSGGATEAFFGQGTRLTVV.

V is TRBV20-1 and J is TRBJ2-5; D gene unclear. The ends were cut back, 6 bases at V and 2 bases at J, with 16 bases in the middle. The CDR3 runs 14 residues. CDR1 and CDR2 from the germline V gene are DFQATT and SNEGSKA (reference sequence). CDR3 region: CSAIESALQETQYF. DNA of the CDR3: TGCAGTGCAATTGAGAGCGCACTTCAAGAGACCCAGTACTTC.

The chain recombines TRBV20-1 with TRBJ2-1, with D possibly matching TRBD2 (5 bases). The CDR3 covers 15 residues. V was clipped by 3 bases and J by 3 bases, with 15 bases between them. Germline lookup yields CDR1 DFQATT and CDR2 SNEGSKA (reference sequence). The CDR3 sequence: CSARVISGNYNEQFF. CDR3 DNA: TGCAGTGCTAGGGTGATCAGCGGAAACTACAATGAGCAGTTCTTC.

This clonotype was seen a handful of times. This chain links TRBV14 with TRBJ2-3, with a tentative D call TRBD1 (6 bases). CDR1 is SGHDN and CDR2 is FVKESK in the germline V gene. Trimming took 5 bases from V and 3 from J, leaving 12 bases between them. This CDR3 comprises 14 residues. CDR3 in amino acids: CASSSLDRTDTQYF. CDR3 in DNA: TGTGCCAGCAGCTCCCTCGACAGGACAGATACGCAGTATTTT.

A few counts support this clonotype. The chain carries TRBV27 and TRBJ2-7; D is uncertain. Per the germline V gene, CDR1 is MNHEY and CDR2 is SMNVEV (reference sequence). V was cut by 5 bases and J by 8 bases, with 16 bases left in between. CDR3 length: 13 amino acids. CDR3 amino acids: CASSQSQETQQYF. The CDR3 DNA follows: TGTGCCAGCAGTCAATCTCAGGAGACCCAGCAGTACTTC.

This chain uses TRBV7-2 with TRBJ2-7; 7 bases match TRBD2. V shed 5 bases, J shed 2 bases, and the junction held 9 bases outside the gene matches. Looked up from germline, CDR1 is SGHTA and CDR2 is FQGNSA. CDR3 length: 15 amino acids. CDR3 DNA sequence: TGTGCCAGCAGCCGATGGTGGGAGGGCCCCTACGAGCAGTACTTC. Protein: CASSRWWEGPYEQYF.

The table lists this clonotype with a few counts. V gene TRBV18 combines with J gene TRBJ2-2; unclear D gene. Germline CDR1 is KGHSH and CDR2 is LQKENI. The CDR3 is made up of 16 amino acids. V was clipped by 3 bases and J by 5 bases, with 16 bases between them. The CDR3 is CASSPLDPDGTGELFF. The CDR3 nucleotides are TGTGCCAGCTCACCGCTAGATCCGGACGGAACCGGGGAGCTGTTTTTT.